This T cell receptor beta chain stems from a study of blood T cell repertoires in COVID-19. Assay: immunoSEQ multiplex PCR; the TCRdb copy retains only in-frame clones and omits some. Among about 410,000 clones listed, 80% to 90% were seen once. Sequenced: peripheral blood. The receptor comes from a woman aged 25 to 39 with active or convalescent COVID-19.

The CDR3 spells CASSQAGILNEKLFF. DNA for the CDR3: TGTGCCAGCAGCCAAGCGGGGATCCTCAATGAAAAACTGTTTTTT. This rearrangement joins TRBV14 to TRBJ1-4; D is unclear. CDR3 size: 15 residues. The germline V and J ends were trimmed by 1 base and 5 bases, with 11 bases remaining between them. CDR1 and CDR2 from the germline V gene are SGHDN and FVKESK.